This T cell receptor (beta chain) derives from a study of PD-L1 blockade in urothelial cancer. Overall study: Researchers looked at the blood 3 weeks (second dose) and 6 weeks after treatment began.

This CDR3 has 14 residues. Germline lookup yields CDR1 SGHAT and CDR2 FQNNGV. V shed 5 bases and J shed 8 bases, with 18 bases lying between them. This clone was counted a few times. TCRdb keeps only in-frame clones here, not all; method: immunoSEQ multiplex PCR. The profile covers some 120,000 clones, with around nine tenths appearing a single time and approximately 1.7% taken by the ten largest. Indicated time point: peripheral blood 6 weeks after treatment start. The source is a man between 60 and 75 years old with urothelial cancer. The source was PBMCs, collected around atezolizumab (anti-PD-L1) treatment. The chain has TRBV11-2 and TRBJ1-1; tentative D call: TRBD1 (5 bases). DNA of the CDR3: TGTGCCAGCAGCCTCCGGATAGGGACTGCCGAAGCTTTCTTT. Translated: CASSLRIGTAEAFF. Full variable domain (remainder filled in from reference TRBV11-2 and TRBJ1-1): EAGVAQSPRYKIIEKRQSVAFWCNPISGHATLYWYQQILGQGPKLLIQFQNNGVVDDSQLPKDRFSAERLKGVDSTLKIQPAKLEDSAVYLCASSLRIGTAEAFFGQGTRLTVV.